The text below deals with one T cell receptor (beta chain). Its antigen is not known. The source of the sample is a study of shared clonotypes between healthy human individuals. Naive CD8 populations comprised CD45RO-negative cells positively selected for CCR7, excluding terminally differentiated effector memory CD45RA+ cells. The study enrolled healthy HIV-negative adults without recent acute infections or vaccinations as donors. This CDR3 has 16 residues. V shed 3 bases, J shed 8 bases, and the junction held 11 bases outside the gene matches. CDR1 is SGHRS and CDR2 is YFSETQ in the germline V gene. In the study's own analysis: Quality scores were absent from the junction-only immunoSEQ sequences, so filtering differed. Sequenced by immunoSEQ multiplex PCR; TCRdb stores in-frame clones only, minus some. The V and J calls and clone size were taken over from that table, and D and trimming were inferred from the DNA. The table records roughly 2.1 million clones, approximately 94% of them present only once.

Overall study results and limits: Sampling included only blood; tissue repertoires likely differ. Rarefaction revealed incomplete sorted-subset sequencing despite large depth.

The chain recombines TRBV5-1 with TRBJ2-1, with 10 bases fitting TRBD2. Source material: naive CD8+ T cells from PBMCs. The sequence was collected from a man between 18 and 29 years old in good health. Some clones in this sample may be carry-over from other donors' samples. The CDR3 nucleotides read TGCGCCAGCAGCTGGACTAGCGGACCTTTCCGGGATGAGCAGTTCTTC. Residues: CASSWTSGPFRDEQFF.